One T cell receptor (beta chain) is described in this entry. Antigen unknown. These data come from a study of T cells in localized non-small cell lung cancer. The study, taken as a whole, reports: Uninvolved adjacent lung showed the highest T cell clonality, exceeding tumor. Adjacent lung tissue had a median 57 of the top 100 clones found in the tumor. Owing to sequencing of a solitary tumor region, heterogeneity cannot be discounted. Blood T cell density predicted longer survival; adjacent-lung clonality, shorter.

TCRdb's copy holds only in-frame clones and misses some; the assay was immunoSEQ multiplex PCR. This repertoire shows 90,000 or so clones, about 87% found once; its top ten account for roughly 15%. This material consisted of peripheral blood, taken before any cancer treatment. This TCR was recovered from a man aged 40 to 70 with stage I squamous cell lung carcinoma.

The CDR3 coding sequence is TGCGCCAGCAGTGATGGACTTAGGGGTGAGACCCAGTACTTC. Its protein product is CASSDGLRGETQYF. The gene calls are TRBV10-2 and TRBJ2-5; either TRBD1 or TRBD2 may fit D (5 bases each). CDR1 and CDR2 (germline): WSHSY, SAAADI. V lost 3 bases to trimming and J lost 5 bases, with 13 bases between them. The CDR3 consists of 14 residues.